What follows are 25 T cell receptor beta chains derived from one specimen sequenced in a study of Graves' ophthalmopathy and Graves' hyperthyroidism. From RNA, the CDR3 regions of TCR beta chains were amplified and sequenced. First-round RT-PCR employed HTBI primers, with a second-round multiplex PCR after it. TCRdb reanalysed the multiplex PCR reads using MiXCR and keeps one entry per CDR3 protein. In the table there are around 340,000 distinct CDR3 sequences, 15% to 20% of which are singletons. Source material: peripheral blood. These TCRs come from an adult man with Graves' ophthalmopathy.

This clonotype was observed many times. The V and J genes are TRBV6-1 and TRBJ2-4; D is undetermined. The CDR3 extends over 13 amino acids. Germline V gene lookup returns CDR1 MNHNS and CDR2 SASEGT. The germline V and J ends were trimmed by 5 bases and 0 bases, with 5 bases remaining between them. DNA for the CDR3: TGTGCCAGCAGTCAATCAGCCAAAAACATTCAGTACTTC. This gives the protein CASSQSAKNIQYF.

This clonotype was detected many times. CDR3: CSARDPTGKGGYTF. The DNA of the CDR3 is TGCAGTGCTAGAGACCCTACAGGGAAGGGTGGCTACACCTTC. The genes are TRBV20-1 and TRBJ1-2, with D possibly TRBD1 on 6 matching bases. The CDR3 is 14 residues long. Germline lookup yields CDR1 DFQATT and CDR2 SNEGSKA (reference sequence). Trimming stripped 0 bases from V and 7 bases from J, with 15 bases between.

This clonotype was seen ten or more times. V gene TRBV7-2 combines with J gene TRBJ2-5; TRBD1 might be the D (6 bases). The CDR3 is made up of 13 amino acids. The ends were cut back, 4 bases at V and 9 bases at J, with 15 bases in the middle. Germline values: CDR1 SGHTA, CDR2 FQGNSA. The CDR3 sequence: CASSSQGQGSQYF. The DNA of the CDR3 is TGTGCCAGCAGCTCACAGGGCCAGGGGTCCCAGTACTTC.

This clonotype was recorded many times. The CDR3 region is CASTLYDEQYF. In DNA, the CDR3 is TGTGCCAGCACCTTGTACGACGAGCAGTACTTC. This sequence joins TRBV6-5 and TRBJ2-7; D unclear. Germline V gives CDR1 MNHEY, CDR2 SVGAGI. The CDR3 totals 11 residues. The V end was cut by 7 bases, the J end by 5 bases, with 9 bases between.

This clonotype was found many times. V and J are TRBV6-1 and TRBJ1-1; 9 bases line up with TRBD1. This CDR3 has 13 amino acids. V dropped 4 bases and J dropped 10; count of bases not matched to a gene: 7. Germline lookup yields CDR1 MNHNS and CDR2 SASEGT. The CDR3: CASSVRDREGAFF. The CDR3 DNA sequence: TGTGCCAGCAGTGTCCGGGACAGGGAAGGAGCTTTCTTT.

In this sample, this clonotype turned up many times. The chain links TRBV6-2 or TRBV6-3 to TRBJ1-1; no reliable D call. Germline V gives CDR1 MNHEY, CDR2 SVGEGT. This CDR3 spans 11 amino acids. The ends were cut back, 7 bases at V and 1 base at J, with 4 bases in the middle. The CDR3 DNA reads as TGTGCCAGCACCACGAACACTGAAGCTTTCTTT. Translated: CASTTNTEAFF.

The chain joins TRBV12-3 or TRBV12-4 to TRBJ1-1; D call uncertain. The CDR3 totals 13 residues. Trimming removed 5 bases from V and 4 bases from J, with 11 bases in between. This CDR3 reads CASSPRLLTEAFF. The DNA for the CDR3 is TGTGCCAGCAGTCCCCGGCTACTCACTGAAGCTTTCTTT.

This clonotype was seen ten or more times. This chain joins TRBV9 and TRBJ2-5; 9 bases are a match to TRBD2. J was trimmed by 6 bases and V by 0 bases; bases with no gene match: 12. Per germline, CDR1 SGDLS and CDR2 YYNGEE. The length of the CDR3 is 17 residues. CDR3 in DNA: TGTGCCAGCAGCGTAGGCGGCGGGGGGGCCGAGGGGCAGACCCAGTACTTC. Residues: CASSVGGGGAEGQTQYF.

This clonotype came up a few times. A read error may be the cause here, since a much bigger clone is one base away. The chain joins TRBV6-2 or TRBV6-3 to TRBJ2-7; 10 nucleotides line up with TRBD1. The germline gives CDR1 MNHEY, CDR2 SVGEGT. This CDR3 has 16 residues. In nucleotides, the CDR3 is TGTGCCATCAGTTACTTATCCGTGGGACAGGGGTCCGAGCAGTACTTC. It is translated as CAISYLSVGQGSEQYF.

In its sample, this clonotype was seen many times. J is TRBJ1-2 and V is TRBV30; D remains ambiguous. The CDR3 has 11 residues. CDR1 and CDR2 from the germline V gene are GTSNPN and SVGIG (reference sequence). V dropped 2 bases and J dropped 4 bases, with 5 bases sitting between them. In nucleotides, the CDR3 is TGTGCCTGGAGTTTAACCTATGGCTACACCTTC. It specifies CAWSLTYGYTF.

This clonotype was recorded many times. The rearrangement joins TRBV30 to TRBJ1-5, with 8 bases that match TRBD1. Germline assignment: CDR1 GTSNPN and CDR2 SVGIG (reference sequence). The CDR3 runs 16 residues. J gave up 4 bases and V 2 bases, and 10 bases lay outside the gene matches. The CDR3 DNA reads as TGTGCCTGGAGTCATTCCGGGACAGGTGGAAATCAGCCCCAGCATTTT. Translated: CAWSHSGTGGNQPQHF.

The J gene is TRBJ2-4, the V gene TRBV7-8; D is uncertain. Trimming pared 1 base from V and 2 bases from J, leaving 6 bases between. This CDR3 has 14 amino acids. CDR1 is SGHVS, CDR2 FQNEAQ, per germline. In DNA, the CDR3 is TGTGCCAGCAGCTTAGATCGAACCAAAAACATTCAGTACTTC. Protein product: CASSLDRTKNIQYF.

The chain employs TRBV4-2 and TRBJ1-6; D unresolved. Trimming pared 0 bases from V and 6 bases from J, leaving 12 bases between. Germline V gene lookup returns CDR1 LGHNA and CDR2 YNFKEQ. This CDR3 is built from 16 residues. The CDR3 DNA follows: TGTGCCAGCAGCCAAGAAGGGTCAGGAAGTAATTCACCCCTCCACTTT. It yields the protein CASSQEGSGSNSPLHF.

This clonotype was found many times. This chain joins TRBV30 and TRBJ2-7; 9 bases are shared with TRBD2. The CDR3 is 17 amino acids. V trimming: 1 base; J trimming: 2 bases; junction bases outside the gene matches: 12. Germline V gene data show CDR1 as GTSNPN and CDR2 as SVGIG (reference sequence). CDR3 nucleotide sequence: TGTGCCTGGAGTGGGGGGCTAGCGGGAAAGTCCGCCTACGAGCAGTACTTC. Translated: CAWSGGLAGKSAYEQYF. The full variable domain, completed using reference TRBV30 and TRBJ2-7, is SQTIHQWPATLVQPVGSPLSLECTVEGTSNPNLYWYRQAAGRGLQLLFYSVGIGQISSEVPQNLSASRPQDRQFILSSKKLLLSDSGFYLCAWSGGLAGKSAYEQYFGPGTRLTVT.

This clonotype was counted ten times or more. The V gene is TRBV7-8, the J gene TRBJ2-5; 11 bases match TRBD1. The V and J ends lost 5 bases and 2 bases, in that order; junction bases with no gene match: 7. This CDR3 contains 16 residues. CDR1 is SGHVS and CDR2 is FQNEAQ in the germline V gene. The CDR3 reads CASSPRTGGGQETQYF. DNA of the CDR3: TGTGCCAGCAGCCCCCGGACAGGGGGCGGTCAAGAGACCCAGTACTTC.

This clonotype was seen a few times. CDR3 amino acids: CASSRSPAGIQETQYF. For the CDR3, the DNA is TGCGCCAGCAGCCGAAGCCCAGCGGGAATCCAAGAGACCCAGTACTTC. The chain recombines TRBV5-1 with TRBJ2-5, with TRBD2 matching over 7 bases. Looked up from germline, CDR1 is SGHRS and CDR2 is YFSETQ. After removal of 4 bases from V and 1 base from J, the junction contained 10 bases not matched to a gene. This CDR3 spans 16 amino acids.

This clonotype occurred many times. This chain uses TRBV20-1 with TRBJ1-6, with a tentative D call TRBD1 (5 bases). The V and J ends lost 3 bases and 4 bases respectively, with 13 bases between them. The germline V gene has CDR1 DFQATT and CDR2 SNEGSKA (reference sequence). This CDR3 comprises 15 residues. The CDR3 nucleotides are TGCAGTGCTAGTAAAGGGGAAGTTTATAATTCACCCCTCCACTTT. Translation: CSASKGEVYNSPLHF.

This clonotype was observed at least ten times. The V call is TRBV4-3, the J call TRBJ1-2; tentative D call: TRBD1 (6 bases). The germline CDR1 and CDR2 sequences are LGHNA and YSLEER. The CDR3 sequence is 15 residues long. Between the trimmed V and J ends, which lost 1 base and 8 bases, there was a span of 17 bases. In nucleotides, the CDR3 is TGCGCCAGCAGCCAAGTAAAACGGACAGTTGGGGGCTACACCTTC. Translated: CASSQVKRTVGGYTF.

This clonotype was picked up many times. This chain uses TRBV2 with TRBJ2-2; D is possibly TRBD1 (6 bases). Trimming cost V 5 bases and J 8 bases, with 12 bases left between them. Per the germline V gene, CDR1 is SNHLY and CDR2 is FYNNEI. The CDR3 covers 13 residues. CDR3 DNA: TGTGCCAGCAGTTTAACAGGGTCTGGGGAGCTGTTTTTT. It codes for CASSLTGSGELFF.

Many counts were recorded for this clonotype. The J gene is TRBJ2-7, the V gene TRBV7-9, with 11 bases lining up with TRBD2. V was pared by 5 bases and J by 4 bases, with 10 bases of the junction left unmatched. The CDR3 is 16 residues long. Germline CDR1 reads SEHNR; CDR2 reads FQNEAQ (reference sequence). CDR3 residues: CASSRGLAGYGYEQYF. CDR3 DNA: TGTGCCAGCAGCCGCGGACTAGCGGGTTATGGGTACGAGCAGTACTTC. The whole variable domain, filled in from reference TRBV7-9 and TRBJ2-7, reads DTGVSQNPRHKITKRGQNVTFRCDPISEHNRLYWYRQTLGQGPEFLTYFQNEAQLEKSRLLSDRFSAERPKGSFSTLEIQRTEQGDSAMYLCASSRGLAGYGYEQYFGPGTRLTVT.

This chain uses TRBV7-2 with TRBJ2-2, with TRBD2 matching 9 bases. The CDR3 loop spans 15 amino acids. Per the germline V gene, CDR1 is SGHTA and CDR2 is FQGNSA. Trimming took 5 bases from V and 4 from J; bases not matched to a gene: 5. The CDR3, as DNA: TGTGCCAGCAGCCTGAAGCGGGGGGCCACCGGGGAGCTGTTTTTT. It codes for CASSLKRGATGELFF.

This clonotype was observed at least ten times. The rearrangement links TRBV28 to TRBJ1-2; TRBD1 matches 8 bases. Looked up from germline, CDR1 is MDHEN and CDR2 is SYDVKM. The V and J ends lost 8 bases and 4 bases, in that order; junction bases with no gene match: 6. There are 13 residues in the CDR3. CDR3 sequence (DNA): TGTGCCAGCCGGACAGGGCCAACCTATGGCTACACCTTC. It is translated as CASRTGPTYGYTF.

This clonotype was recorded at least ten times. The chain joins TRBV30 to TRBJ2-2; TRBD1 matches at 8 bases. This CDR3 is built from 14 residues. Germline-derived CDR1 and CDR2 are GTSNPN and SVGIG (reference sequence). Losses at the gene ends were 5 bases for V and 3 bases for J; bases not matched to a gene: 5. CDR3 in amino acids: CAWGQGLYTGELFF. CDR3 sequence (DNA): TGTGCCTGGGGACAGGGCCTTTACACCGGGGAGCTGTTTTTT.

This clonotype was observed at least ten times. The CDR3 sequence: CASSHENTGELFF. CDR3 DNA sequence: TGCGCCAGCAGCCACGAGAACACCGGGGAGCTGTTTTTT. This chain joins TRBV4-1 and TRBJ2-2, with unresolved D. Trimming stripped 3 bases from V and 1 base from J, with 3 bases between. Germline V gene data show CDR1 as MGHRA and CDR2 as YSYEKL. This CDR3 has 13 amino acids.

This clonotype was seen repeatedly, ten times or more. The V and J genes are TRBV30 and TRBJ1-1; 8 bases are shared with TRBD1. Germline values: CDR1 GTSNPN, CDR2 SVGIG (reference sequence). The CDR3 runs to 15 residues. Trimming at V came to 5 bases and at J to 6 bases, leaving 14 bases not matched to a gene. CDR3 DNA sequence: TGTGCCTGGGGACCCGGTCCTCCGACAGGGGCTGAAGCTTTCTTT. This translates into CAWGPGPPTGAEAFF.